The entry below gives a single T cell receptor beta chain sequence along with its context. This entry belongs to a study of blood T cell repertoires in COVID-19. TCRdb's copy holds only in-frame clones and misses some; the assay was immunoSEQ multiplex PCR. The sample has about 74,000 clones, under 95% seen once. The CDR3 has 15 residues. V lost 0 bases to trimming and J lost 5 bases; unmatched junction nucleotides: 4. This receptor was obtained from a human donor in a cohort sampled during active COVID-19. The rearrangement joins TRBV23-1 to TRBJ1-5; 7 nucleotides match TRBD1. TRBV23-1 is known as an ORF, though its function is uncertain. Sequencing input: peripheral blood. As DNA, the CDR3 is TGCGCCAGCAGTCAATCTTACAGGGGCCATCAGCCCCAGCATTTT. It specifies CASSQSYRGHQPQHF.